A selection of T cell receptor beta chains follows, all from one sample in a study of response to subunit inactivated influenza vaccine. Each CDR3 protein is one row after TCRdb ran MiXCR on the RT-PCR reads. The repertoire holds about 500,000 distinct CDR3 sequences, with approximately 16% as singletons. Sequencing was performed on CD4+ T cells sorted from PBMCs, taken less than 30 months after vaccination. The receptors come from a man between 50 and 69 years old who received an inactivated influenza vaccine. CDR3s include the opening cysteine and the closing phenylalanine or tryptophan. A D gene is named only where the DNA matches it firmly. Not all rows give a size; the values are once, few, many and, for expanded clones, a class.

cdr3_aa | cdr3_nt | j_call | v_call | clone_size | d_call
CASSEALQSGGEKNEQFF | TGTGCCAGCAGTGAAGCGCTTCAGAGCGGGGGGGAAAAAAATGAGCAGTTCTTC | TRBJ2-1 | TRBV2 | few | TRBD2
CASSQGGGYNSPLHF | TGCGCCAGCAGTCAAGGAGGCGGCTATAATTCACCCCTCCACTTT | TRBJ1-6 | TRBV5-1 | NA | NA
CAWSVLGGADQPQHF | TGTGCCTGGAGTGTACTCGGAGGGGCGGATCAGCCCCAGCATTTT | TRBJ1-5 | TRBV30 | NA | NA
CATSDVGTGKGVSYNEQFF | TGTGCCACCAGTGATGTCGGGACAGGGAAGGGAGTATCCTACAATGAGCAGTTCTTC | TRBJ2-1 | TRBV24-1 | few | TRBD1
CASSLGAGFEQYF | TGTGCCAGCAGTTTAGGGGCAGGCTTCGAGCAGTACTTC | TRBJ2-7 | TRBV12-3/TRBV12-4 | few | NA
CASRKGGGAYNEQFF | TGTGCCAGCAGGAAAGGCGGGGGGGCTTACAATGAGCAGTTCTTC | TRBJ2-1 | TRBV7-6 | NA | TRBD2
CASSASSVSTDTQYF | TGTGCCAGCAGCGCATCTAGCGTAAGCACAGATACGCAGTATTTT | TRBJ2-3 | TRBV9 | NA | NA
CANKKDSTDTQYF | TGTGCCAACAAAAAAGATAGCACAGATACGCAGTATTTT | TRBJ2-3 | TRBV12-3/TRBV12-4 | NA | NA
CASSGQLDPTYEQYF | TGTGCCAGCAGTGGACAATTGGACCCGACCTACGAGCAGTACTTC | TRBJ2-7 | TRBV6-1 | once | NA
CASRPRRGLGTEAFF | TGTGCCAGCAGACCTAGGAGGGGGCTTGGCACTGAAGCTTTCTTT | TRBJ1-1 | TRBV7-8 | NA | TRBD1
CSARDWQGSGRSYNEQFF | TGCAGTGCTAGAGATTGGCAGGGGAGCGGGAGGTCTTACAATGAGCAGTTCTTC | TRBJ2-1 | TRBV20-1 | NA | TRBD2
CASSQLRLGRPSYEQYF | TGCGCCAGCAGCCAGCTTCGTCTCGGACGTCCCTCCTACGAGCAGTACTTC | TRBJ2-7 | TRBV4-1 | few | NA
CSVGTIQGDCGYTF | TGCAGCGTTGGAACAATACAGGGAGACTGTGGCTACACCTTC | TRBJ1-2 | TRBV29-1 | NA | NA
CASSLETGDDEQYF | TGTGCCAGCAGCTTAGAAACAGGGGACGACGAGCAGTACTTC | TRBJ2-7 | TRBV7-2 | few | TRBD1
CASSLGASPPQETQYF | TGCGCCAGCAGCTTGGGGGCTAGTCCTCCTCAAGAGACCCAGTACTTC | TRBJ2-5 | TRBV5-1 | few | NA
CSARDIVRGETQYF | TGCAGTGCTAGAGATATTGTCAGGGGGGAGACCCAGTACTTC | TRBJ2-5 | TRBV20-1 | NA | TRBD1
CASGPLLSSYEQYF | TGTGCCAGCGGTCCCCTCCTTAGCTCCTACGAGCAGTACTTC | TRBJ2-7 | TRBV2 | once | NA
CASNPTGPNEQFF | TGTGCCAGCAACCCCACGGGACCCAATGAGCAGTTCTTC | TRBJ2-1 | TRBV12-3/TRBV12-4 | few | NA
CASTGSSNTGELFF | TGTGCCAGCACGGGCAGCTCGAACACCGGGGAGCTGTTTTTT | TRBJ2-2 | TRBV2 | NA | NA
CASSLSGYRTHYEQYF | TGTGCCAGCAGTTTATCAGGGTATCGGACCCACTACGAGCAGTACTTC | TRBJ2-7 | TRBV12-3/TRBV12-4 | NA | NA
CASSSQLGTGTYEQYF | TGTGCCAGCAGCTCACAGCTCGGGACAGGGACCTACGAGCAGTACTTC | TRBJ2-7 | TRBV7-8 | NA | TRBD1
CSARVTGGLSGNTIYF | TGCAGTGCTAGAGTAACCGGGGGTCTCTCTGGAAACACCATATATTTT | TRBJ1-3 | TRBV20-1 | NA | NA
CASSLMAGAAGELFF | TGTGCCAGCAGTTTAATGGCAGGGGCGGCCGGGGAGCTGTTTTTT | TRBJ2-2 | TRBV27 | many | NA
CSARYTGVNSPLHF | TGCAGTGCTAGATACACAGGGGTAAATTCACCCCTCCACTTT | TRBJ1-6 | TRBV20-1 | NA | TRBD1
CASTEQSGGPYGYTF | TGTGCCAGCACCGAACAAAGCGGGGGGCCCTATGGCTACACCTTC | TRBJ1-2 | TRBV3-1 | many | NA
CASSKLNSRRSTDTQYF | TGTGCCAGCAGCAAACTAAACAGCCGTAGGAGCACAGATACGCAGTATTTT | TRBJ2-3 | TRBV21-1 | NA | NA
CASSPAGQGAYEQYF | TGTGCCAGCAGTCCCGCCGGACAGGGAGCCTACGAGCAGTACTTC | TRBJ2-7 | TRBV6-2/TRBV6-3 | few | TRBD1
CASSHGAGGDRNEQFF | TGTGCCAGCAGTCACGGAGCGGGGGGGGATAGGAATGAGCAGTTCTTC | TRBJ2-1 | TRBV6-5 | few | TRBD2
CASSTGGAASTDTQYF | TGTGCCAGCAGTACCGGGGGCGCGGCTAGCACAGATACGCAGTATTTT | TRBJ2-3 | TRBV28 | few | NA
CASSLNLAGVGNEQFF | TGCGCCAGCAGCTTGAACCTAGCGGGTGTAGGGAATGAGCAGTTCTTC | TRBJ2-1 | TRBV5-1 | many | TRBD2
CASSFQRLAGEEQYF | TGCGCCAGCAGTTTTCAACGACTAGCGGGGGAGGAGCAGTACTTC | TRBJ2-7 | TRBV5-1 | NA | TRBD2
CASSLRFGGNEQFF | TGTGCCAGCAGTCTACGATTCGGGGGAAATGAGCAGTTCTTC | TRBJ2-1 | TRBV28 | few | NA
CASSHRAERQYF | TGTGCCAGCAGCCACCGGGCAGAGCGGCAGTACTTC | TRBJ2-7 | TRBV7-8 | few | NA
CSAPGQGAGEAFF | TGCAGTGCCCCGGGACAGGGGGCGGGGGAAGCTTTCTTT | TRBJ1-1 | TRBV20-1 | many | TRBD1
CASSYSPLAGPLPISYEQYF | TGTGCCAGCAGTTACTCCCCTCTAGCGGGCCCTTTACCGATTTCCTACGAGCAGTACTTC | TRBJ2-7 | TRBV6-2/TRBV6-3 | once | TRBD2
CATSRGGLAGGNEQFF | TGTGCCACCAGCAGAGGAGGACTAGCGGGCGGCAATGAGCAGTTCTTC | TRBJ2-1 | TRBV15 | few | TRBD2
CASRLDTVSGNTIYF | TGTGCCAGCAGATTGGACACCGTCTCTGGAAACACCATATATTTT | TRBJ1-3 | TRBV12-3/TRBV12-4 | NA | NA
CASSPTITTAMNTEAFF | TGTGCCAGCAGCCCGACTATAACGACAGCTATGAACACTGAAGCTTTCTTT | TRBJ1-1 | TRBV7-9 | NA | NA